This entry features one TCR beta chain sequence. The repertoire was sequenced with immunoSEQ multiplex PCR; TCRdb's copy has only in-frame clones and lacks some. This table has some 22,000 clones, around 87% appearing once. V dropped 6 bases and J dropped 0; count of bases not matched to a gene: 6. This CDR3 is built from 15 residues. CDR1 and CDR2 (germline): SQVTM, ANQGSEA. This entry comes from a study of PD-L1 blockade in urothelial cancer. Study-level background: Blood samples contained a median around 140,000 T cells.

Each patient gave between 1 and 8 samples, pretreatment and on-treatment. The TCR sequence derives from a woman aged 55-70 years with urothelial cancer. The chain links TRBV29-1 to TRBJ2-7; TRBD2 agrees at 12 bases. The starting material was PBMCs, obtained around atezolizumab (anti-PD-L1) treatment. The CDR3 nucleotides are TGCAGCGTACGACTAGCGGGAGCCCTCTCCTACGAGCAGTACTTC. Its protein product is CSVRLAGALSYEQYF.